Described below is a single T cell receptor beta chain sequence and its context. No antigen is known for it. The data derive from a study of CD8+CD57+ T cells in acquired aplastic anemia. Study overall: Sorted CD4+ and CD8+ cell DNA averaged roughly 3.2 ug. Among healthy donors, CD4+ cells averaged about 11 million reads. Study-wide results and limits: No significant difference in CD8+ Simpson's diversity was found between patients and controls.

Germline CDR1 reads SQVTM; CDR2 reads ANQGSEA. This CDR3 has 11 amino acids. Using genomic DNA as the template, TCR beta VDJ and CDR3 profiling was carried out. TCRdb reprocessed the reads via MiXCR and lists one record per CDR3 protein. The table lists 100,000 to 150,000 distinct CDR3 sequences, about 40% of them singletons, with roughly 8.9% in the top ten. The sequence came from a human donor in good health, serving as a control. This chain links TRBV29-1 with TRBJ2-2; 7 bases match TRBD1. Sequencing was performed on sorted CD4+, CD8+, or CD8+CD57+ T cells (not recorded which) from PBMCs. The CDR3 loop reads CTVQGPGELFF. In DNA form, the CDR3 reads TGCACCGTACAGGGGCCCGGGGAGCTGTTTTTT.